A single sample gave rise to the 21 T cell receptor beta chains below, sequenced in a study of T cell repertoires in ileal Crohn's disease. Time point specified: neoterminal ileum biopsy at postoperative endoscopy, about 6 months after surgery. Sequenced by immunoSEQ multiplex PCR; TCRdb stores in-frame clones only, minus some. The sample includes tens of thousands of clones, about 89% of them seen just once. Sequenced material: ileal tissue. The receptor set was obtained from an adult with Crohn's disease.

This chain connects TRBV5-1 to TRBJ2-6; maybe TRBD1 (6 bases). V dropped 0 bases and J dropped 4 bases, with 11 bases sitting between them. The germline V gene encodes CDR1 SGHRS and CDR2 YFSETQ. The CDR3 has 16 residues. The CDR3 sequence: CASSLVGGTGANVLTF. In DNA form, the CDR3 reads TGCGCCAGCAGCTTGGTTGGTGGGACAGGGGCCAACGTCCTGACTTTC.

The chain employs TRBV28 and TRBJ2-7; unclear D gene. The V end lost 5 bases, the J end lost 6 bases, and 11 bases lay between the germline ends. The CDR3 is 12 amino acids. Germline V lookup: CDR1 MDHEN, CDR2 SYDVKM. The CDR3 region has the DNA TGTGCCAGCAGTGGAGATATGACCGAGCAGTACGTC. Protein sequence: CASSGDMTEQYV.

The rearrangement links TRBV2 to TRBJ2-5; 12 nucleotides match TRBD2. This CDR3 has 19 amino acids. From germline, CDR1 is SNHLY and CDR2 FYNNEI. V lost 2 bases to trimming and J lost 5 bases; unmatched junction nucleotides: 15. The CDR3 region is CASSESGGRLAGDRETQYF. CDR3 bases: TGTGCCAGCAGTGAATCGGGAGGAAGACTAGCGGGGGATCGTGAGACCCAGTACTTC.

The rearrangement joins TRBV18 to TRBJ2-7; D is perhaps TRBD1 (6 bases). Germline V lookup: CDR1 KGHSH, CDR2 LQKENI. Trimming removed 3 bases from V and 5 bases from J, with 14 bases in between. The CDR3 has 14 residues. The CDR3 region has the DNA TGTGCCAGCTCACCCCCGAGGGACATCCACGAGCAGTACTTC. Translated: CASSPPRDIHEQYF.

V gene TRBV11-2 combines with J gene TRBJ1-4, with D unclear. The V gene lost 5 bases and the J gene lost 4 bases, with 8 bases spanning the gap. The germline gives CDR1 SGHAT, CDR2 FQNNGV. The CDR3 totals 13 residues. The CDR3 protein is CASSPQINEKLFF. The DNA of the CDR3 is TGTGCCAGCAGCCCACAGATTAATGAAAAACTGTTTTTT.

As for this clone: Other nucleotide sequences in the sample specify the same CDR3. The CDR3 DNA reads as TGTGCTTTGGACGGACAGGGTTCAAGTGGCAATCAGCCCCAGCATTTT. Its translation is CALDGQGSSGNQPQHF. The chain uses TRBV30 and TRBJ1-5; 8 bases map to TRBD1. The CDR3 is 16 amino acids. The germline CDR1 and CDR2 sequences are GTSNPN and SVGIG (reference sequence).

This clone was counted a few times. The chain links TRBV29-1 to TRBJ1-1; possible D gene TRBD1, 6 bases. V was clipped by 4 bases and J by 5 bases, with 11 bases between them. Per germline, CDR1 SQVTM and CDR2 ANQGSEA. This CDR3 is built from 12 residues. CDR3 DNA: TGCAGCGTTGGAAGCCAGGGGACTGAAGCTTTCTTT. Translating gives CSVGSQGTEAFF.

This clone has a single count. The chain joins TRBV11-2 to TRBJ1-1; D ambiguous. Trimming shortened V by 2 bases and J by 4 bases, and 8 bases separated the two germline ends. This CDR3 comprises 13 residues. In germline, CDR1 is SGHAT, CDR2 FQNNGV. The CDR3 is CASSLNSFTEAFF. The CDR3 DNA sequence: TGTGCCAGCAGCTTAAACAGTTTCACTGAAGCTTTCTTT.

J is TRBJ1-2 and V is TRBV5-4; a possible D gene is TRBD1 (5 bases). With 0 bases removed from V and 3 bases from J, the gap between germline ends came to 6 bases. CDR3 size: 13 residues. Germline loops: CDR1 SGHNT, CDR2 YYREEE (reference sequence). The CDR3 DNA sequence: TGTGCCAGCAGCTTGGCCAGGGACTATGGCTACACCTTC. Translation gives CASSLARDYGYTF.

CDR3 DNA sequence: TGCAGCGTTGAAATGTTCAACCAAGAGACCCAGTACTTC. Translation gives CSVEMFNQETQYF. The chain combines TRBV29-1 with TRBJ2-5; D unresolved. The CDR3 is made up of 13 amino acids. CDR1 is SQVTM, CDR2 ANQGSEA, per germline. Trimming left V 2 bases short and J 0 bases short, with 7 bases between.

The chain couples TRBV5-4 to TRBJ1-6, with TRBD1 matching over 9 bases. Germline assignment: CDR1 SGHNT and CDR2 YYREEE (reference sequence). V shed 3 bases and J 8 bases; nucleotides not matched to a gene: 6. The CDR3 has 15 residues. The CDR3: CASSSRQGVDSPLHF. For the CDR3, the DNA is TGTGCCAGCAGCTCCCGACAGGGGGTAGATTCACCCCTCCACTTT.

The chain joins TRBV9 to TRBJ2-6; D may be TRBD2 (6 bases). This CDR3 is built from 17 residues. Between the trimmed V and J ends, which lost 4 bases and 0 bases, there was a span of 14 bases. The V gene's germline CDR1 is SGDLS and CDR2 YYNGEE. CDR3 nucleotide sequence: TGTGCCAGCAGCACCCGGGACTCAAACTCTGGGGCCAACGTCCTGACTTTC. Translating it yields CASSTRDSNSGANVLTF.

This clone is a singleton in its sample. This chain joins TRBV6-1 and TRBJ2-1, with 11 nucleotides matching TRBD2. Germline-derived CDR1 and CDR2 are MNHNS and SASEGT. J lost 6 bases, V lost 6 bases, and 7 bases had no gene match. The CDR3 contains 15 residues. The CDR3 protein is CASSAASGGSNEQFF. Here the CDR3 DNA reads TGTGCCAGCAGCGCCGCTAGCGGGGGGAGCAATGAGCAGTTCTTC.

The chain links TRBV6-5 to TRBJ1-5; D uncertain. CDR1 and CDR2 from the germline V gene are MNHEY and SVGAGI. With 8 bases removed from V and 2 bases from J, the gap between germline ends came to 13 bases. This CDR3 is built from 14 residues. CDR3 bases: TGTGCCAGCCGGGGTAGTTTTGGCAATCAGCCCCAGCATTTT. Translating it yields CASRGSFGNQPQHF.

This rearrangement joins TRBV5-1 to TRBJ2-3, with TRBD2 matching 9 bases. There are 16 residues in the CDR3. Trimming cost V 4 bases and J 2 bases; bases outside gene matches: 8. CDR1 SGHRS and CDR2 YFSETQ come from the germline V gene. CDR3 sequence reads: CASSNKRGEVTDTQYF. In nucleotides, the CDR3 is TGCGCCAGCAGCAACAAGCGGGGGGAGGTCACAGATACGCAGTATTTT.

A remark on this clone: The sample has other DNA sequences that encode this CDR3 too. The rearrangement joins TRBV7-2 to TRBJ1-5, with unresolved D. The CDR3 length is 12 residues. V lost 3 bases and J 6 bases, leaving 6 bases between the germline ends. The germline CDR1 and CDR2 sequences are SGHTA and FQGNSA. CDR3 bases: TGTGCCAGCAGCTTCGGAGGTCAGCCCCAGCATTTT. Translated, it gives CASSFGGQPQHF.

In DNA, the CDR3 is TGTGCCAGTAGGAAACTAGCGGGAGGGCCAAGGACCGGGGAGCTGTTTTTT. It codes for CASRKLAGGPRTGELFF. V is TRBV19 and J is TRBJ2-2, with TRBD2 matching over 13 bases. V was clipped by 6 bases and J by 5 bases; unmatched bases: 9. The CDR3 spans 17 residues. Germline V CDR1 and CDR2: LNHDA, SQIVND (reference sequence).

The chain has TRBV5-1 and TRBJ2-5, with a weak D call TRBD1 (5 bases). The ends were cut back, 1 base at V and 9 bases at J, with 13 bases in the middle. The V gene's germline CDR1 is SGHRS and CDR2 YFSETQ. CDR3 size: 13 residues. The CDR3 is CASSLQGGRSQYF. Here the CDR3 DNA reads TGCGCCAGCAGCTTGCAGGGTGGGCGTTCCCAGTACTTC.

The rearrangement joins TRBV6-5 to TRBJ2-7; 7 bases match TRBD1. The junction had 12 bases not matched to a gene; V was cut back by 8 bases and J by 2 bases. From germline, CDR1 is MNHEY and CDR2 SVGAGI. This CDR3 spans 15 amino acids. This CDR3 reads CASSLRQGPTYEQYF. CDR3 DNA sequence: TGTGCCAGCTCTCTAAGACAGGGCCCGACCTACGAGCAGTACTTC.

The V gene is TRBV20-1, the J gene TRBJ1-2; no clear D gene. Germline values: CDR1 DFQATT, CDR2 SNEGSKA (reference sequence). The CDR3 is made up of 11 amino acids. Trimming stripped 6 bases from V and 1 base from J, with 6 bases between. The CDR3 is CSAVSNYGYTF. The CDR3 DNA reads TGCAGTGCCGTCAGTAACTATGGCTACACCTTC.

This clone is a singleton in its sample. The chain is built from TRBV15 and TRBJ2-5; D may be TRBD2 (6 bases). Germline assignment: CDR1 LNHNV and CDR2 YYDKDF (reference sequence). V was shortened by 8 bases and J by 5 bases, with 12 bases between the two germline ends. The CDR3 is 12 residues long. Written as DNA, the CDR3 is TGTGCCACCCGGGGGACCTTGGAGACCCAGTACTTC. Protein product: CATRGTLETQYF.